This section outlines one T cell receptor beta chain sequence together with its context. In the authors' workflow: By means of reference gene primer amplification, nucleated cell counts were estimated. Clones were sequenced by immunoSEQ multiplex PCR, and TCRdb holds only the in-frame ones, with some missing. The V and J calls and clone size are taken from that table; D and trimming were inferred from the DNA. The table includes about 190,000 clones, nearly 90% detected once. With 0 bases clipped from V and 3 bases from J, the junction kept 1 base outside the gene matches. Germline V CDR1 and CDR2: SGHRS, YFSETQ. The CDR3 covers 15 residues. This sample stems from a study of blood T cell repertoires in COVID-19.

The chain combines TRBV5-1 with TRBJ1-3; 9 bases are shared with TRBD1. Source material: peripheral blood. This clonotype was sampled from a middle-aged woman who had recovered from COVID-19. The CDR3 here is CASSLGDRDGNTIYF. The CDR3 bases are TGCGCCAGCAGCTTGGGGGACAGGGATGGAAACACCATATATTTT.